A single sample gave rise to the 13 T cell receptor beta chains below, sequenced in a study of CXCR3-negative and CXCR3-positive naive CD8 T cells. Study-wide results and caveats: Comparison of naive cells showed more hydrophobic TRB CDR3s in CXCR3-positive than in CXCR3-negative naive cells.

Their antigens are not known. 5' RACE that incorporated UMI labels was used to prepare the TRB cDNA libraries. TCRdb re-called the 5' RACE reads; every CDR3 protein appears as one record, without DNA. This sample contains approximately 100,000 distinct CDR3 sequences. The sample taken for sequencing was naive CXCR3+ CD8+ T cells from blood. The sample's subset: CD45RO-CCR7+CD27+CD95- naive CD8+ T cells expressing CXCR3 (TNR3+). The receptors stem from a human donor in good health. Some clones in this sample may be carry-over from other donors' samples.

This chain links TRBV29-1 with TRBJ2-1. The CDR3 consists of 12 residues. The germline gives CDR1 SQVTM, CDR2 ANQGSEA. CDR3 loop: CSVEGLNFEQFF.

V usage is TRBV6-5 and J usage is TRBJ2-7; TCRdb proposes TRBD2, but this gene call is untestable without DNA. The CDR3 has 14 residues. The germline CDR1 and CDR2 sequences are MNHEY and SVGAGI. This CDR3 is CASSWGTSGYEQYF.

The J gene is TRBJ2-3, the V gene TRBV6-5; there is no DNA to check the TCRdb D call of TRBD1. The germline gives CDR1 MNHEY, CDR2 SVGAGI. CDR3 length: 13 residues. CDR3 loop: CASSGGWGDTQYF.

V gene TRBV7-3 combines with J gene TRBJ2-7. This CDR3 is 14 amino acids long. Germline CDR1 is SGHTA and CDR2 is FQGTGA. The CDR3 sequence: CASSLFGGSYEQYF.

CDR3 sequence: CASTSYYYGYTF. The chain has TRBV7-9 and TRBJ1-2. This CDR3 contains 12 residues. Germline CDR1 is SEHNR and CDR2 is FQNEAQ (reference sequence).

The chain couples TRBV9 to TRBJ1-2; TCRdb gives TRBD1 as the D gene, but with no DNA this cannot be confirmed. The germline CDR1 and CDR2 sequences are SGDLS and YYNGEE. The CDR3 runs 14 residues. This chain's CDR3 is CASSPSGTDYGYTF.

CDR3 amino acids: CSARGVDNEQFF. The chain recombines TRBV20-1 with TRBJ2-1. Germline loops: CDR1 DFQATT, CDR2 SNEGSKA (reference sequence). The CDR3 contains 12 residues.

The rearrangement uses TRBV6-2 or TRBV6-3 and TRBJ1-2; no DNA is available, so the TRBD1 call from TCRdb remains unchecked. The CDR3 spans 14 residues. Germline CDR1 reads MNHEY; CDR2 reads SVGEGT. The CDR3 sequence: CASSYWDRTNGYTF.

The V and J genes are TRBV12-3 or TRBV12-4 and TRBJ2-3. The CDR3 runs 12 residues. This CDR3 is CASTVSTDTQYF.

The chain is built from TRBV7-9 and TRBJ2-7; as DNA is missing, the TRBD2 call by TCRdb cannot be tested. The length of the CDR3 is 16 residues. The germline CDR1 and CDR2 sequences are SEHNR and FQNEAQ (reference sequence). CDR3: CASSLRAGAISYEQYF.

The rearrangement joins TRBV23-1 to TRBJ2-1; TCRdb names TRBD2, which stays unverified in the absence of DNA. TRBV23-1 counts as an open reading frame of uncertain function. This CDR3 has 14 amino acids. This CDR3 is CASSIIKRRDEQFF.

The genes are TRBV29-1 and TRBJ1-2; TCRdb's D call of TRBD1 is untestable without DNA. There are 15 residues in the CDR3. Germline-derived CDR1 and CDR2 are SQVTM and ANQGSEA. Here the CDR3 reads CSVEETGDFNYGYTF.

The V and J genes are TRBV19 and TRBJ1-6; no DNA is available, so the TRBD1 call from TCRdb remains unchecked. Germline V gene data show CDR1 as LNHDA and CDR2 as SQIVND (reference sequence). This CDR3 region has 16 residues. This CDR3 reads CASSGSGHSYNSPLHF. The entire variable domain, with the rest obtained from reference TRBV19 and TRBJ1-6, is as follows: DGGITQSPKYLFRKEGQNVTLSCEQNLNHDAMYWYRQDPGQGLRLIYYSQIVNDFQKGDIAEGYSVSREKKESFPLTVTSAQKNPTAFYLCASSGSGHSYNSPLHFGNGTRLTVT.